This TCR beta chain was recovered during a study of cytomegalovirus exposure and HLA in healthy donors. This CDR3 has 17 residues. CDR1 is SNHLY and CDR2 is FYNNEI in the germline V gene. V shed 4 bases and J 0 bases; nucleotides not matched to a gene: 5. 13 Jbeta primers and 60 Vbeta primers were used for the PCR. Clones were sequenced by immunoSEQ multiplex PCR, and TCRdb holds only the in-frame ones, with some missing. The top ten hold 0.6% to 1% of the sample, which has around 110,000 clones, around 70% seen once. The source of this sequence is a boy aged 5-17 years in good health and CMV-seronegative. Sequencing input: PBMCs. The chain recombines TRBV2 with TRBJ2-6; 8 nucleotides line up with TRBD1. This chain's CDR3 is CASSGWTGSSGANVLTF. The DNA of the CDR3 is TGTGCCAGCAGTGGTTGGACAGGGAGCTCTGGGGCCAACGTCCTGACTTTC. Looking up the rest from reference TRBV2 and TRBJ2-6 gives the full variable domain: EPEVTQTPSHQVTQMGQEVILRCVPISNHLYFYWYRQILGQKVEFLVSFYNNEISEKSEIFDDQFSVERPDGSNFTLKIRSTKLEDSAMYFCASSGWTGSSGANVLTFGAGSRLTVL.